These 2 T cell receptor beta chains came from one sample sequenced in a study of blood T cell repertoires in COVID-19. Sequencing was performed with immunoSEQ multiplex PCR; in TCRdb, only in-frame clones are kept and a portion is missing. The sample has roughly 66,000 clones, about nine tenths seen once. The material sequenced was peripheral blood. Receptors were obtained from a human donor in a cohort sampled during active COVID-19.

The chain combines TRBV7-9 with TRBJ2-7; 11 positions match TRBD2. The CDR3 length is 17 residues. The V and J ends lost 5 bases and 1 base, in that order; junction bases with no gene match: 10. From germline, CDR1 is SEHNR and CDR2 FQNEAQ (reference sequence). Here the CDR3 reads CASSPFSTSGDSYEQYF. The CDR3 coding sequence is TGTGCCAGCAGCCCCTTCTCGACTAGCGGGGATTCCTACGAGCAGTACTTC.

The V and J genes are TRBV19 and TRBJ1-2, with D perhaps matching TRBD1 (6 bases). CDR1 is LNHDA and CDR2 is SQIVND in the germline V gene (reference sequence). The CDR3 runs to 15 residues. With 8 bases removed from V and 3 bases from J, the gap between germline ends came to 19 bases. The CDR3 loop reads CASHTPQGPDYGYTF. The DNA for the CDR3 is TGTGCCAGTCATACCCCACAGGGTCCCGACTATGGCTACACCTTC. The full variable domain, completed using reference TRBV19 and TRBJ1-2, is DGGITQSPKYLFRKEGQNVTLSCEQNLNHDAMYWYRQDPGQGLRLIYYSQIVNDFQKGDIAEGYSVSREKKESFPLTVTSAQKNPTAFYLCASHTPQGPDYGYTFGSGTRLTVV.